This record concerns one T cell receptor beta chain sequence. Trimming removed 6 bases at V and 4 bases at J, with 16 bases between. There are 14 residues in the CDR3. CDR1 MNHEY and CDR2 SVGAGI come from the germline V gene. This specimen comes from a study of control samples from healthy donors and cancer patients. Assay: immunoSEQ multiplex PCR; the TCRdb copy retains only in-frame clones and omits some. The sample holds about 92,000 clones; around 80% are singletons and the top ten take approximately 9.8%. The chain links TRBV6-5 to TRBJ2-7; D unresolved. The sequenced sample consisted of blood. This clonotype was sampled from a woman in her sixties or seventies in good health. CDR3 region: CASSPSVVVYEQYF. The DNA for the CDR3 is TGTGCCAGCAGCCCCTCCGTTGTGGTATACGAGCAGTACTTC.